This TCR beta chain stems from a study of T cell repertoires in cytomegalovirus infection (dated by TCRdb to the late 2010s). With respect to the entire study: Peptide stimulations targeted recently identified HLA-C-restricted CMV epitopes, whose presentation resists viral immunomodulation, together with well-studied HLA-B-restricted epitopes. The HLA type of each donor mattered for the analysis, because public TCR beta signatures pointed to carriage of CMV infection along with the matching HLA type. What the research found in general, with its limitations: In both this cohort and an independent cohort of 350 or so donors, the cumulative frequency of public TCR beta family members distinguished carriers of CMV infection plus the relevant HLA type. In the ex vivo response, HLA-C-restricted CMV-specific TCR beta clonotypes were dominant, and in two of eight donors the single most frequent clonotype came from this HLA-C-restricted group.

From its cysteine to its phenylalanine, the CDR3 spans 14 amino acids. Kept here is only the CDR3 DNA, which spans 42 bases and is read in frame from base 1. The junction shows trimming of 2 bases on V and 1 base on J, plus 8 bases between the germline ends. As encoded in the germline V gene, CDR1 is SGHTA while CDR2 is FQGNSA. Sequencing was carried out with an Illumina HiSeq 1500. Starting from the raw public reads, TCRdb applied fastp trimming at Q25, assembled clones with MiXCR and retained in-frame beta chains. When rows share a CDR3 protein, they turn into one entry using the most common DNA and genes. The sample table contains 550,000 to 700,000 distinct CDR3 sequences; only one count was recorded for around two fifths of them. The leading ten clones occupy 48% of the sample. Read against the paper, the sample's treatment or condition label means: in vitro stimulation with specific CMV peptide epitopes to enrich CMV-specific T cells.

This clonotype came up many times. No cognate antigen has been identified for it. It has no much larger one-base neighbor in the sample; base qualities were not kept. The clonotype was recovered from a human donor in good health (CMV status not recorded). Some clones in this sample may be carry-over from other donors' samples. The specimen comprised cultured PBMCs, sampled from culture after CMV antigen stimulation. The rearranged segments are TRBV7-2 and TRBJ1-1; the D gene remains uncertain. The CDR3 reads CASSLRQKNTEAFF. The DNA sequence is TGTGCCAGCAGCTTAAGGCAGAAGAACACTGAAGCTTTCTTT. Where the CDR3 stops, the reference TRBV7-2 and TRBJ1-1 genes take over; the full variable domain is GAGVSQSPSNKVTEKGKDVELRCDPISGHTALYWYRQSLGQGLEFLIYFQGNSAPDKSGLPSDRFSAERTGGSVSTLTIQRTQQEDSAVYLCASSLRQKNTEAFFGQGTRLTVV.